This T cell receptor beta chain came from a study of blood T cell repertoires in COVID-19. The method was immunoSEQ multiplex PCR; TCRdb's version includes in-frame clones alone and lacks a portion of them. Of some 87,000 clones detected, about 70% appear once; the ten largest clones hold 20%. V shed 0 bases, J shed 13 bases, and the junction held 11 bases outside the gene matches. The CDR3 runs 14 residues. From germline, CDR1 is MNHEY and CDR2 SVGEGT. The specimen was peripheral blood. This chain joins TRBV6-2 or TRBV6-3 and TRBJ2-5, with 7 bases that match TRBD1. This TCR came from a woman aged 80 or over with active or convalescent COVID-19. The CDR3 sequence is CASSYSHEGTDRYF. The CDR3 DNA reads TGTGCCAGCAGTTACTCGCACGAGGGGACAGACCGGTACTTC.